This T cell receptor beta chain came from a study of CD8 T cells in ankylosing spondylitis. TCRdb fed the 5' RACE reads into MiXCR, producing one record per CDR3 protein. The table has roughly 150,000 distinct CDR3 sequences, under 35% seen once. Regarding the study as a whole: In ankylosing spondylitis patients, matched synovial fluid reportedly showed significant enrichment of disease-linked clones. Both synovial fluid and blood in reactive arthritis had previously been reported to carry some motif variants.

Worth noting for this clonotype: The antigen remains unidentified.

CDR1 ENHRY and CDR2 SYGVKD come from the germline V gene. V shed 3 bases, J shed 7 bases, and the junction held 7 bases outside the gene matches. This CDR3 has 14 residues. The chain carries TRBV10-3 and TRBJ2-5, with 8 bases that match TRBD2. The receptor comes from a male donor with ankylosing spondylitis. Specimen: synovial fluid, either unsorted or a sorted T cell fraction (not recorded which). The CDR3 region has the DNA TGTGCCATCAGTGAAATCGGGGGGGCAGGGACCCAGTACTTC. It specifies CAISEIGGAGTQYF.